Listed below are T cell receptor beta chains from one sample, sequenced in a study of identical twins. TCRdb reprocessed the 5' RACE reads via MiXCR and lists one record per CDR3 protein. Among about 1.7 million distinct CDR3 sequences, about 32% were seen once, and the ten largest hold about 0.25%. The sequencing sample was made of cord blood. These TCRs come from a newborn girl in good health. Both conserved end residues are part of each CDR3. The D gene is left open where the match is weak. Only part of the rows carry a size: once, few, many, or a class if the clone is expanded.

abundance	v_gene	j_gene	d_gene	CDR3nt	CDR3aa
few	TRBV18	TRBJ2-7	NA	TGTGCCAGCTCACCGGTCCAGGCAGGCGAGCAGTACTTC	CASSPVQAGEQYF
many	TRBV7-8	TRBJ2-7	TRBD2	TGTGCCAGCAGTCAAGGACTAGCCCTACCTCAGTACTTC	CASSQGLALPQYF
few	TRBV27	TRBJ2-7	TRBD2	TGTGCCAGCAGTTTATACTTGAGCGGGGGCTACGAGCAGTACTTC	CASSLYLSGGYEQYF
NA	TRBV27	TRBJ2-3	NA	TGTGCCAGCATGGTGACAGCTCCTACAGATACGCAGTATTTT	CASMVTAPTDTQYF
few	TRBV4-1	TRBJ1-2	TRBD1	TGCGCCAGCAGCCACCTGTGGGACAGAATACGCTATGGCTACACCTTC	CASSHLWDRIRYGYTF
few	TRBV11-2	TRBJ2-5	NA	TGTGCCAGCAGCTTATTTTCCGCGGGTCCGGCGGGGACCCAGTACTTC	CASSLFSAGPAGTQYF
NA	TRBV7-9	TRBJ2-7	NA	TGTGCCAGCAGCTTAATCGGGGTAGCCTACGAGCAGTACTTC	CASSLIGVAYEQYF
NA	TRBV20-1	TRBJ2-1	NA	TGCAGTGCTAGCGGGATGGCCCTTAATGAGCAGTTCTTC	CSASGMALNEQFF
many	TRBV10-3	TRBJ2-5	NA	TGTGCCATCAGTGCGTACCAAGAGACCCAGTACTTC	CAISAYQETQYF
few	TRBV27	TRBJ2-3	NA	TGTTCCAGCAACTTCCGGGGGACCGTCACAGATACGCAGTATTTT	CSSNFRGTVTDTQYF
few	TRBV28	TRBJ2-3	TRBD2	TGTGCCAGCAGTTTAGACGCTCTAGCGGGGACAGATACGCAGTATTTT	CASSLDALAGTDTQYF
few	TRBV4-2	TRBJ2-6	NA	TGTGCCAGCAGCCAAGAGCCCAACCAGGGCGTCCTGACTTTC	CASSQEPNQGVLTF
few	TRBV10-3	TRBJ1-6	NA	TGTGCCATCAGTGAGTCGGGGCCGCTTAATTCACCCCTCCACTTT	CAISESGPLNSPLHF
few	TRBV28	TRBJ2-1	NA	TGTGCCAGCACCTACACCGGGACGTACTACAATGAGCAGTTCTTC	CASTYTGTYYNEQFF
NA	TRBV3-1	TRBJ1-1	NA	TGTGCCAGCAGCCAAGGTCTGGGAGCTTTCTTT	CASSQGLGAFF
few	TRBV2	TRBJ1-4	NA	TGTGCCAGCAGCTTAAGCCGGACAGCTTATGAAAAACTGTTTTTT	CASSLSRTAYEKLFF
NA	TRBV6-2/TRBV6-3	TRBJ2-7	TRBD2	TGTGCCAGCAGAAGGCCGGGACTAGCGGGCCTGAGCTCCTACGAGCGGTACTTC	CASRRPGLAGLSSYERYF